A selection of T cell receptor beta chains follows, all from one sample in a study of Ad26.COV2.S vaccination and SARS-CoV-2 variants. Sequenced by immunoSEQ multiplex PCR; TCRdb stores in-frame clones only, minus some. The sample lists about 320,000 clones; around four fifths were seen once. The sequenced sample was peripheral blood, obtained in a trial of Ad26.COV2.S vaccine versus placebo. All receptors derive from a person between 18 and 60 years old who received the Ad26.COV2.S COVID-19 vaccine or a placebo. CDR3s include the opening cysteine and the closing phenylalanine or tryptophan. Each record gives: J gene, D gene, V gene, clone size, CDR3 protein, CDR3 DNA. A D gene is named only where the DNA matches it firmly. For some rows the clone size is stated as once, few or many, or as a class when expanded; others skip it.

j_call: TRBJ1-6; d_call: -; v_call: TRBV28; clone_size: once; cdr3_aa: CASSLRYSPLHF; cdr3_nt: TGTGCCAGCAGTTTGAGGTACTCACCCCTCCACTTT
j_call: TRBJ1-1; d_call: -; v_call: TRBV4-2; clone_size: -; cdr3_aa: CASSQDRAATEAFF; cdr3_nt: TGTGCCAGCAGCCAAGATCGGGCAGCCACTGAAGCTTTCTTT
j_call: TRBJ2-5; d_call: TRBD2; v_call: TRBV3-1/TRBV3-2; clone_size: -; cdr3_aa: CASSLGTSGGPKTQYF; cdr3_nt: TGTGCCAGCAGTCTCGGGACTAGCGGGGGGCCGAAGACCCAGTACTTC
j_call: TRBJ2-1; d_call: -; v_call: TRBV28; clone_size: -; cdr3_aa: CASSFGGSYNEQFF; cdr3_nt: TGTGCCAGCAGTTTTGGGGGCTCCTACAATGAGCAGTTCTTC
j_call: TRBJ1-3; d_call: -; v_call: TRBV30; clone_size: few; cdr3_aa: CAWSRLYGSSGNTIYF; cdr3_nt: TGTGCCTGGAGTAGGCTGTACGGGAGCTCTGGAAACACCATATATTTT
j_call: TRBJ1-5; d_call: TRBD1; v_call: TRBV5-1; clone_size: once; cdr3_aa: CASSTDRGDQPQHF; cdr3_nt: TGCGCCAGCAGCACGGACAGGGGGGATCAGCCCCAGCATTTT
j_call: TRBJ1-1; d_call: -; v_call: TRBV7-9; clone_size: -; cdr3_aa: CASRQPSGNTEAFF; cdr3_nt: TGTGCCAGCAGACAACCGTCGGGGAACACTGAAGCTTTCTTT
j_call: TRBJ1-2; d_call: -; v_call: TRBV3-1/TRBV3-2; clone_size: -; cdr3_aa: CASSQTDRTINYGYTF; cdr3_nt: TGTGCCAGCAGCCAAACAGACAGGACTATAAACTATGGCTACACCTTC
j_call: TRBJ2-3; d_call: TRBD2; v_call: TRBV5-1; clone_size: -; cdr3_aa: CASSLKLAASTDTQYF; cdr3_nt: TGCGCCAGCAGCTTAAAACTAGCGGCGAGCACAGATACGCAGTATTTT
j_call: TRBJ2-7; d_call: -; v_call: TRBV4-1; clone_size: -; cdr3_aa: CASSQEVVGKQYF; cdr3_nt: TGCGCCAGCAGCCAAGAAGTGGTTGGGAAGCAGTACTTC
j_call: TRBJ1-1; d_call: -; v_call: TRBV9; clone_size: -; cdr3_aa: CASTSRLNTEAFF; cdr3_nt: TGTGCCAGCACCTCAAGACTTAACACTGAAGCTTTCTTT
j_call: TRBJ2-4; d_call: TRBD2; v_call: TRBV3-1/TRBV3-2; clone_size: -; cdr3_aa: CASSPGLKNIQYF; cdr3_nt: TGTGCCAGTTCGCCGGGACTAAAAAACATTCAGTACTTC
j_call: TRBJ2-7; d_call: -; v_call: TRBV5-1; clone_size: -; cdr3_aa: CASSLEALGSGRQYF; cdr3_nt: TGCGCCAGCAGCTTGGAGGCGCTGGGGTCCGGGCGGCAGTACTTC
j_call: TRBJ1-1; d_call: -; v_call: TRBV30; clone_size: -; cdr3_aa: CAWSNIAEAFF; cdr3_nt: TGTGCCTGGAGTAATATAGCTGAAGCTTTCTTT
j_call: TRBJ1-6; d_call: -; v_call: TRBV9; clone_size: -; cdr3_aa: CASSPRAGSELYNSPLHF; cdr3_nt: TGTGCCAGCAGCCCCAGGGCAGGTTCGGAATTATATAATTCACCCCTCCACTTT
j_call: TRBJ2-3; d_call: -; v_call: TRBV9; clone_size: -; cdr3_aa: CASSASYTPGRDTQYF; cdr3_nt: TGTGCCAGCAGCGCGAGTTATACACCGGGACGAGATACGCAGTATTTT
j_call: TRBJ2-5; d_call: -; v_call: TRBV12-3/TRBV12-4; clone_size: -; cdr3_aa: CASSFRGEETQYF; cdr3_nt: TGTGCCAGCAGTTTCAGGGGGGAAGAGACCCAGTACTTC
j_call: TRBJ1-1; d_call: TRBD1; v_call: TRBV4-1; clone_size: -; cdr3_aa: CASKPTGRNTEAFF; cdr3_nt: TGCGCCAGCAAACCGACAGGGCGGAACACTGAAGCTTTCTTT
j_call: TRBJ2-2; d_call: TRBD1; v_call: TRBV28; clone_size: once; cdr3_aa: CASSPGTGWTGELFF; cdr3_nt: TGTGCCAGCAGTCCAGGGACAGGGTGGACCGGGGAGCTGTTTTTT
j_call: TRBJ2-5; d_call: TRBD1; v_call: TRBV7-3; clone_size: few; cdr3_aa: CASSRTGAETQYF; cdr3_nt: TGTGCCAGCAGCCGGACAGGGGCCGAGACCCAGTACTTC
j_call: TRBJ2-5; d_call: TRBD1; v_call: TRBV7-2; clone_size: few; cdr3_aa: CASSLGGTGKTQYF; cdr3_nt: TGTGCCAGCAGCTTAGGAGGGACAGGGAAGACCCAGTACTTC
j_call: TRBJ1-6; d_call: -; v_call: TRBV7-3; clone_size: -; cdr3_aa: CASSLWGNSPLHF; cdr3_nt: TGTGCCAGCAGCTTATGGGGTAATTCACCCCTCCACTTT
j_call: TRBJ1-2; d_call: -; v_call: TRBV4-2; clone_size: -; cdr3_aa: CASSQGGDGLDDYGYTF; cdr3_nt: TGTGCCAGCAGCCAAGGGGGGGACGGCCTGGATGACTATGGCTACACCTTC
j_call: TRBJ2-1; d_call: -; v_call: TRBV27; clone_size: -; cdr3_aa: CASSFVPYNEQFF; cdr3_nt: TGTGCCAGCAGTTTCGTCCCCTACAATGAGCAGTTCTTC
j_call: TRBJ2-5; d_call: -; v_call: TRBV5-1; clone_size: -; cdr3_aa: CASSARGAGETQYF; cdr3_nt: TGCGCCAGCAGCGCCAGGGGTGCGGGAGAGACCCAGTACTTC
j_call: TRBJ1-3; d_call: -; v_call: TRBV7-2; clone_size: -; cdr3_aa: CASSLIGPSSGNTIYF; cdr3_nt: TGTGCCAGCAGCTTAATAGGACCTAGCTCTGGAAACACCATATATTTT
j_call: TRBJ2-3; d_call: TRBD1; v_call: TRBV4-1; clone_size: -; cdr3_aa: CASSPTGQQILTDTQYF; cdr3_nt: TGCGCCAGCAGCCCAACGGGACAGCAGATCCTCACAGATACGCAGTATTTT
j_call: TRBJ1-6; d_call: -; v_call: TRBV20-1; clone_size: -; cdr3_aa: CSASLDRLSPSPLHF; cdr3_nt: TGCAGTGCTAGTTTAGACCGACTCTCACCTTCACCCCTCCACTTT
j_call: TRBJ2-7; d_call: -; v_call: TRBV14; clone_size: -; cdr3_aa: CASSWRRKLSDEQYF; cdr3_nt: TGTGCCAGCAGTTGGCGGAGGAAACTCTCCGACGAGCAGTACTTC
j_call: TRBJ2-1; d_call: -; v_call: TRBV6-5; clone_size: -; cdr3_aa: CASSYFGEYNEQFF; cdr3_nt: TGTGCCAGCAGTTATTTTGGAGAATACAATGAGCAGTTCTTC
j_call: TRBJ2-3; d_call: -; v_call: TRBV5-1; clone_size: once; cdr3_aa: CASTSVGGADTQYF; cdr3_nt: TGCGCCAGCACCTCAGTCGGTGGAGCAGATACGCAGTATTTT